These T cell receptor beta chains were read from a single sample in a study of control samples from healthy donors and cancer patients. Data came from immunoSEQ multiplex PCR; TCRdb stores just in-frame clones and leaves some out. The sample gives about 110,000 clones, around 89% of which show up once; roughly 3.7% is in the top ten. Sequencing used PBMCs. The source of these receptors is a woman in her sixties with lung cancer. CDR3s include the opening cysteine and the closing phenylalanine or tryptophan. D genes are given only for firm matches. The size field is filled for only some rows; it gives once, few, many or a size class.

v_gene: TRBV4-3
j_gene: TRBJ1-2
abundance: .
len: 16
d_gene: TRBD1
CDR3aa: CASSQGAGTGGYGYTF
CDR3nt: TGCGCCAGCAGCCAAGGGGCCGGGACAGGGGGTTATGGCTACACCTTC

v_gene: TRBV6-5
j_gene: TRBJ2-5
abundance: .
len: 13
d_gene: .
CDR3aa: CATMKTAQETQYF
CDR3nt: TGTGCCACCATGAAGACAGCGCAAGAGACCCAGTACTTC

v_gene: TRBV7-2
j_gene: TRBJ2-6
abundance: .
len: 19
d_gene: TRBD2
CDR3aa: CASSSYPFRGGSGANVLTF
CDR3nt: TGTGCCAGCAGCTCCTACCCCTTCCGCGGGGGATCTGGGGCCAACGTCCTGACTTTC

v_gene: TRBV7-3
j_gene: TRBJ2-5
abundance: once
len: 15
d_gene: TRBD2
CDR3aa: CASSPGLDRKETQYF
CDR3nt: TGTGCCAGCAGCCCGGGACTAGATCGCAAAGAGACCCAGTACTTC

v_gene: TRBV5-1
j_gene: TRBJ1-1
abundance: .
len: 15
d_gene: TRBD1
CDR3aa: CASRFTGDRVEEAFF
CDR3nt: TGCGCCAGCAGATTTACAGGGGATCGGGTGGAGGAAGCTTTCTTT

v_gene: TRBV7-3
j_gene: TRBJ2-6
abundance: .
len: 17
d_gene: TRBD1
CDR3aa: CASSLTGLGSGANVLTF
CDR3nt: TGTGCCAGCAGCTTGACAGGGTTGGGCTCTGGGGCCAACGTCCTGACTTTC

v_gene: TRBV7-9
j_gene: TRBJ1-5
abundance: .
len: 16
d_gene: .
CDR3aa: CASSLEQGRGNQPQHF
CDR3nt: TGTGCCAGCAGCTTAGAGCAAGGGCGGGGAAATCAGCCCCAGCATTTT

v_gene: TRBV19
j_gene: TRBJ1-1
abundance: .
len: 15
d_gene: .
CDR3aa: CASSITQAPSTEAFF
CDR3nt: TGTGCCAGTAGTATTACACAGGCCCCTAGCACTGAAGCTTTCTTT

v_gene: TRBV7-7
j_gene: TRBJ2-1
abundance: .
len: 18
d_gene: TRBD2
CDR3aa: CASSPQIHLAGGYNEQFF
CDR3nt: TGTGCTAGCAGCCCCCAAATCCATCTAGCGGGGGGCTATAATGAGCAGTTCTTC

v_gene: TRBV5-1
j_gene: TRBJ2-3
abundance: .
len: 17
d_gene: TRBD1
CDR3aa: CASSLTTGLRGTDTQYF
CDR3nt: TGCGCCAGCAGCTTAACGACAGGGTTGAGGGGTACAGATACGCAGTATTTT

v_gene: TRBV11-2
j_gene: TRBJ1-6
abundance: .
len: 15
d_gene: TRBD1
CDR3aa: CASSPRDRPYSPLHF
CDR3nt: TGTGCCAGCAGCCCCAGGGACAGGCCCTACTCACCCCTCCACTTT

v_gene: TRBV7-9
j_gene: TRBJ2-7
abundance: .
len: 12
d_gene: TRBD1
CDR3aa: CASSLGDDRANF
CDR3nt: TGTGCCAGCAGCTTGGGGGACGACAGGGCGAACTTC

v_gene: TRBV19
j_gene: TRBJ1-5
abundance: .
len: 15
d_gene: .
CDR3aa: CASSTTMYSNQPQHF
CDR3nt: TGTGCCAGTAGTACGACTATGTATAGCAATCAGCCCCAGCATTTT

v_gene: TRBV2
j_gene: TRBJ2-2
abundance: .
len: 16
d_gene: TRBD2
CDR3aa: CASSDISGRGAGELFF
CDR3nt: TGTGCCAGCAGTGACATAAGCGGGAGAGGTGCCGGGGAGCTGTTTTTT

v_gene: TRBV6-2/TRBV6-3
j_gene: TRBJ1-4
abundance: .
len: 14
d_gene: .
CDR3aa: CASSWAGFKEKLFF
CDR3nt: TGTGCCAGCAGTTGGGCAGGATTTAAGGAAAAACTGTTTTTT

v_gene: TRBV2
j_gene: TRBJ1-1
abundance: .
len: 16
d_gene: TRBD1
CDR3aa: CASGRGQGSVNTEAFF
CDR3nt: TGTGCCAGTGGGCGAGGACAGGGGAGTGTGAACACTGAAGCTTTCTTT

v_gene: TRBV2
j_gene: TRBJ1-1
abundance: .
len: 15
d_gene: .
CDR3aa: CASSEEVGGNTEAFF
CDR3nt: TGTGCCAGCAGTGAAGAGGTAGGGGGGAACACTGAAGCTTTCTTT

v_gene: TRBV19
j_gene: TRBJ2-7
abundance: .
len: 16
d_gene: TRBD1
CDR3aa: CASSIILGQGAYEQYF
CDR3nt: TGTGCCAGTAGTATAATTTTGGGACAGGGGGCCTACGAGCAGTACTTC

v_gene: TRBV29-1
j_gene: TRBJ2-5
abundance: .
len: 17
d_gene: .
CDR3aa: CSVEFPVGGGNGETQYF
CDR3nt: TGCAGCGTTGAATTCCCCGTGGGTGGGGGGAATGGAGAGACCCAGTACTTC

v_gene: TRBV7-2
j_gene: TRBJ2-7
abundance: .
len: 14
d_gene: .
CDR3aa: CASSPTGPLYEQYF
CDR3nt: TGTGCCAGCAGCCCAACAGGGCCCCTCTACGAGCAGTACTTC

v_gene: TRBV7-2
j_gene: TRBJ2-1
abundance: .
len: 16
d_gene: .
CDR3aa: CASKLTGTGTYNEQFF
CDR3nt: TGTGCCAGCAAACTTACCGGGACGGGTACCTACAATGAGCAGTTCTTC

v_gene: TRBV19
j_gene: TRBJ1-2
abundance: .
len: 13
d_gene: .
CDR3aa: CASSPTEGYGYTF
CDR3nt: TGTGCCAGTAGTCCAACTGAGGGCTATGGCTACACCTTC

v_gene: TRBV9
j_gene: TRBJ1-1
abundance: .
len: 15
d_gene: TRBD1
CDR3aa: CASSVAGQGSTEAFF
CDR3nt: TGTGCCAGCAGCGTAGCTGGACAGGGAAGCACTGAAGCTTTCTTT

v_gene: TRBV9
j_gene: TRBJ2-1
abundance: .
len: 15
d_gene: TRBD2
CDR3aa: CASSVGLAGYNEQFF
CDR3nt: TGTGCCAGCAGCGTCGGACTAGCGGGATATAATGAGCAGTTCTTC

v_gene: TRBV11-2
j_gene: TRBJ1-4
abundance: .
len: 15
d_gene: .
CDR3aa: CASSLEAGSNEKLFF
CDR3nt: TGTGCCAGCAGCTTAGAGGCAGGGTCTAATGAAAAACTGTTTTTT

v_gene: TRBV19
j_gene: TRBJ1-1
abundance: .
len: 14
d_gene: .
CDR3aa: CASTRTSLVTEAFF
CDR3nt: TGTGCCAGTACTCGCACTTCCCTGGTGACTGAAGCTTTCTTT

v_gene: TRBV27
j_gene: TRBJ2-3
abundance: .
len: 16
d_gene: .
CDR3aa: CASSWTPRKSTDTQYF
CDR3nt: TGTGCCAGCAGTTGGACACCTAGGAAATCCACAGATACGCAGTATTTT

v_gene: TRBV18
j_gene: TRBJ1-1
abundance: .
len: 13
d_gene: .
CDR3aa: CASSPRSDTEAFF
CDR3nt: TGTGCCAGCTCACCACGTTCGGACACTGAAGCTTTCTTT

v_gene: TRBV12-5
j_gene: TRBJ1-5
abundance: .
len: 15
d_gene: TRBD1
CDR3aa: CASGLTGGSGQPQHF
CDR3nt: TGTGCTAGTGGTCTTACAGGGGGCTCGGGTCAGCCCCAGCATTTT

v_gene: TRBV7-2
j_gene: TRBJ1-1
abundance: .
len: 12
d_gene: .
CDR3aa: CASSVPQGEAFF
CDR3nt: TGTGCCAGCAGCGTTCCTCAGGGAGAAGCTTTCTTT

v_gene: TRBV4-2
j_gene: TRBJ1-1
abundance: .
len: 15
d_gene: .
CDR3aa: CASSQAGELDTEAFF
CDR3nt: TGTGCCAGCAGCCAAGCTGGGGAGTTGGACACTGAAGCTTTCTTT